A single sample is the source of the 27 T cell receptor beta chains below, sequenced in a study of CD8 T cells in ankylosing spondylitis. TCRdb re-called the 5' RACE reads through MiXCR, storing one row per CDR3 protein. The sample has some 200,000 distinct CDR3 sequences; roughly 12% are singletons. Specimen: blood, either unsorted or a sorted T cell fraction (not recorded which). The origin of the receptors is a male donor with ankylosing spondylitis or in good health (not recorded which).

This clonotype was counted many times. The V gene is TRBV12-3 or TRBV12-4, the J gene TRBJ1-1; weak D call: TRBD1 (5 bases). This CDR3 has 15 residues. V was shortened by 7 bases and J by 4 bases, with 19 bases between the two germline ends. This chain's CDR3 is CASNPGGTPGTEAFF. The CDR3 DNA is TGTGCCAGCAACCCCGGGGGTACCCCGGGCACTGAAGCTTTCTTT.

This clonotype appeared a few times. The genes are TRBV10-2 and TRBJ2-3, with TRBD2 matching 7 bases. The CDR3 totals 13 residues. The V segment lost 8 bases and the J segment 4 bases; nucleotides outside the gene matches: 6. From germline, CDR1 is WSHSY and CDR2 SAAADI. CDR3 coding DNA: TGCGCCAGCCGGGGGGTAAGGGCAGATACGCAGTATTTT. Translation: CASRGVRADTQYF.

This clonotype has more than one count but fewer than ten. The chain couples TRBV4-1 to TRBJ2-3; D unclear. The germline V gene has CDR1 MGHRA and CDR2 YSYEKL. CDR3 size: 16 residues. V dropped 3 bases and J dropped 3 bases, with 16 bases sitting between them. The CDR3 here is CASSHPTLRLTDTQYF. The CDR3 DNA sequence: TGCGCCAGCAGCCATCCAACTTTGCGTCTTACAGATACGCAGTATTTT.

This clonotype was counted a few times. The chain carries TRBV20-1 and TRBJ1-1, with TRBD1 as a possible D gene (5 bases). V shed 5 bases and J shed 2 bases, with 15 bases lying between them. This CDR3 has 14 residues. CDR1 is DFQATT and CDR2 is SNEGSKA in the germline V gene (reference sequence). The CDR3 DNA reads as TGCAGTGCTCGCCCCCGGGGGGGAAACACTGAAGCTTTCTTT. Its protein product is CSARPRGGNTEAFF.

The chain is built from TRBV6-1 and TRBJ2-5; TRBD1 matches 7 bases. The CDR3 length is 14 residues. J was trimmed by 3 bases and V by 3 bases; bases with no gene match: 4. The germline gives CDR1 MNHNS, CDR2 SASEGT. CDR3 loop: CASSDRQGKETQYF. The CDR3 coding sequence is TGTGCCAGCAGTGACAGACAGGGTAAAGAGACCCAGTACTTC.

This clonotype was counted only a few times. The chain couples TRBV9 to TRBJ2-7; TRBD2 matches 7 bases. There are 14 residues in the CDR3. Germline-derived CDR1 and CDR2 are SGDLS and YYNGEE. V was pared by 4 bases and J by 2 bases, with 6 bases of the junction left unmatched. CDR3 amino acids: CASSFGLETYEQYF. Here the CDR3 DNA reads TGTGCCAGCAGCTTCGGACTAGAAACCTACGAGCAGTACTTC.

This clonotype was detected ten times or more. This chain uses TRBV21-1 with TRBJ2-7; the table's D gene call, TRBD2, was not cross checked with the DNA. TRBV21-1 is tagged as a pseudogene. The CDR3 is 15 amino acids. The CDR3 nucleotides read TGTGCCAGCAGCCCTCCCGACAGCCGCTCCTACGAGCAGTACTTC. Amino acids: CASSPPDSRSYEQYF.

The chain couples TRBV29-1 to TRBJ2-7; the D gene is possibly TRBD2 (7 bases). CDR3 length: 13 amino acids. V lost 7 bases, J lost 0 bases, and 13 bases lay in between. Germline lookup yields CDR1 SQVTM and CDR2 ANQGSEA. The CDR3 coding sequence is TGCAGCGCCTCGCGGGGGCCCTCCTACGAGCAGTACTTC. As protein: CSASRGPSYEQYF.

The sample holds a few counts of this clonotype. The J gene is TRBJ2-7, the V gene TRBV20-1; 10 nucleotides match TRBD1. In germline, CDR1 is DFQATT, CDR2 SNEGSKA (reference sequence). Trimming removed 5 bases from V and 4 bases from J; junction bases left unmatched: 8. The CDR3 is 14 amino acids. The CDR3 sequence is CSAPGDRGPYEQYF. CDR3 bases: TGCAGTGCTCCAGGGGACAGGGGACCGTACGAGCAGTACTTC.

The V gene is TRBV10-2, the J gene TRBJ2-5; TRBD2 is a possible D gene (5 bases). The CDR3 runs 14 residues. Germline lookup yields CDR1 WSHSY and CDR2 SAAADI. V lost 2 bases and J 0 bases, leaving 7 bases between the germline ends. The CDR3 region has the DNA TGCGCCAGCAGTGAGGGGCGGGACCAAGAGACCCAGTACTTC. The encoded protein is CASSEGRDQETQYF.

This clonotype was seen only a few times. The rearrangement uses TRBV20-1 and TRBJ2-1; a weak D match, TRBD2 (6 bases). V lost 7 bases, J lost 7 bases, and 14 bases lay in between. Germline CDR1 and CDR2: DFQATT and SNEGSKA (reference sequence). The CDR3 extends over 12 amino acids. The CDR3, as DNA: TGCAGTGGTATGGGGCGGGGTAATGAGCAGTTCTTC. Protein: CSGMGRGNEQFF.

The chain carries TRBV6-1 and TRBJ2-5; D may be TRBD1 (6 bases). The V gene's germline CDR1 is MNHNS and CDR2 SASEGT. The V end was cut by 8 bases, the J end by 5 bases, with 12 bases between. The CDR3 consists of 12 residues. The CDR3 DNA is TGTGCCAGCTCACAGGGCCGGGAGACCCAGTACTTC. Translating gives CASSQGRETQYF.

The J gene is TRBJ1-5, the V gene TRBV20-1; 7 nucleotides agree with TRBD1. This CDR3 has 13 residues. The germline V gene encodes CDR1 DFQATT and CDR2 SNEGSKA (reference sequence). The CDR3 region has the DNA TGCAGCCCCGGACAGGAGAAAGGTCAGCCCCAGCATTTT. Protein product: CSPGQEKGQPQHF.

The chain is built from TRBV6-4 and TRBJ1-3; D is possibly TRBD1 (6 bases). The CDR3 is 16 amino acids. Trimming left V 5 bases short and J 1 base short, with 15 bases between. Germline V gives CDR1 MRHNA, CDR2 SNTAGT. CDR3 protein: CASSTLTGCSGNTIYF. As DNA, the CDR3 is TGTGCCAGCAGTACGCTGACAGGCTGTTCTGGAAACACCATATATTTT.

V is TRBV6-5 and J is TRBJ1-1, with D unclear. V was pared by 9 bases and J by 4 bases, with 3 bases between. The CDR3 totals 9 residues. Germline CDR1 and CDR2: MNHEY and SVGAGI. The CDR3, as DNA: TGTGCCAGAACCACTGAAGCTTTCTTT. It specifies CARTTEAFF.

This clonotype came up many times. The chain links TRBV3-1 to TRBJ2-3; a possible D gene is TRBD2 (6 bases). CDR1 is LGHDT and CDR2 is YNNKEL in the germline V gene (reference sequence). Trimming pared 1 base from V and 1 base from J, leaving 12 bases between. There are 16 residues in the CDR3. CDR3 nucleotides: TGTGCCAGCAGCCAAGTAGTGGGACTTCGCACAGATACGCAGTATTTT. It translates to CASSQVVGLRTDTQYF.

This clonotype was observed at least ten times. The J gene is TRBJ2-5, the V gene TRBV4-1, with TRBD1 matching over 9 bases. Per the germline V gene, CDR1 is MGHRA and CDR2 is YSYEKL. The CDR3 spans 17 residues. J gave up 2 bases and V 4 bases, and 11 bases lay outside the gene matches. The CDR3 DNA reads TGCGCCAGCAGCCCTCCGGGACAGGGCCTTACTCAAGAGACCCAGTACTTC. This translates into CASSPPGQGLTQETQYF.

This clonotype is labeled as medium-sized. The chain joins TRBV6-1 to TRBJ2-5, with TRBD2 matching 12 bases. This CDR3 has 15 amino acids. The trim removed 2 bases at V and 2 bases at J, leaving 0 bases unmatched. The germline gives CDR1 MNHNS, CDR2 SASEGT. The CDR3 region has the DNA TGTGCCAGCAGTGAACTAGCGGGGGGGCAAGAGACCCAGTACTTC. Translation gives CASSELAGGQETQYF.

This clonotype has more than one count but fewer than ten. The CDR3 sequence: CASSPDGVPYEQYF. In nucleotides, the CDR3 is TGCGCCAGCAGCCCGGACGGGGTCCCGTACGAGCAGTACTTC. The rearrangement joins TRBV5-1 to TRBJ2-7; D might be TRBD2 (5 bases). Trimming took off 4 bases at V and 4 bases at J, with 15 bases between the two ends. This CDR3 has 14 residues. Germline loops: CDR1 SGHRS, CDR2 YFSETQ.

The chain links TRBV27 to TRBJ2-7; 8 bases align to TRBD2. The V segment lost 6 bases and the J segment 4 bases; nucleotides outside the gene matches: 14. The CDR3 contains 16 residues. Germline lookup yields CDR1 MNHEY and CDR2 SMNVEV (reference sequence). DNA for the CDR3: TGTGCCAGCAGACCAATCGGGGGGGGGGCGAGGTACGAGCAGTACTTC. Protein sequence: CASRPIGGGARYEQYF.

In this sample, this clonotype turned up many times. The chain has TRBV10-2 and TRBJ2-1, with 8 bases identical to TRBD2. Germline CDR1 reads WSHSY; CDR2 reads SAAADI. After removal of 1 base from V and 3 bases from J, the junction contained 11 bases not matched to a gene. There are 18 residues in the CDR3. CDR3 nucleotide sequence: TGCGCCAGCAGTGAGTTGATAACGCGGGGGGTTGTCTACAATGAGCAGTTCTTC. Residues: CASSELITRGVVYNEQFF.

This clonotype was detected many times. The chain combines TRBV27 with TRBJ2-7; 9 nucleotides agree with TRBD1. The CDR3 consists of 14 residues. J gave up 6 bases and V 8 bases, and 11 bases lay outside the gene matches. Looked up from germline, CDR1 is MNHEY and CDR2 is SMNVEV (reference sequence). The CDR3 nucleotides are TGTGCCAGCGGAACAGGGGGCGGAGTGGGCGAGCAGTACTTC. This codes for CASGTGGGVGEQYF.

The V and J genes are TRBV6-1 and TRBJ1-4; D possibly corresponds to TRBD1 (5 bases). The V end was cut by 7 bases, the J end by 7 bases, with 25 bases between. The germline gives CDR1 MNHNS, CDR2 SASEGT. CDR3 length: 17 amino acids. CDR3 protein: CASIIQEGSTYCEKLFF. For the CDR3, the DNA is TGTGCCAGCATCATACAGGAGGGTTCTACTTACTGTGAAAAACTGTTTTTT.

This sequence joins TRBV5-5 and TRBJ1-1; D not certain. This CDR3 has 16 amino acids. Germline CDR1 SGHKS, CDR2 YYEKEE (reference sequence). V was pared by 0 bases and J by 1 base, with 13 bases between. Here the CDR3 reads CASSLAYETGNTEAFF. As DNA, the CDR3 is TGTGCCAGCAGCTTGGCCTACGAAACGGGGAACACTGAAGCTTTCTTT.

The rearrangement uses TRBV7-6 and TRBJ2-3; 7 nucleotides align to TRBD1. Unmatched junction bases numbered 12, after V lost 5 bases and J lost 4 bases. CDR1 and CDR2 (germline): SGHVS, FNYEAQ. The CDR3 totals 16 residues. CDR3 residues: CASSVQGLRYADTQYF. The CDR3 DNA follows: TGTGCCAGCAGCGTACAGGGGTTGCGTTATGCAGATACGCAGTATTTT.

This clonotype has only a few counts. V and J are TRBV7-9 and TRBJ2-3; 7 bases are shared with TRBD1. The CDR3 totals 15 residues. CDR1 SEHNR and CDR2 FQNEAQ come from the germline V gene (reference sequence). V gave up 4 bases and J gave up 11 bases; unmatched junction bases: 15. The CDR3, as DNA: TGTGCCAGCAGCTCCCGACAAGACAGGGAGAATAAGCAGTATTTT. Translated: CASSSRQDRENKQYF.

The genes are TRBV3-1 and TRBJ2-3; 14 bases agree with TRBD2. Losses at the gene ends were 5 bases for V and 2 bases for J; bases not matched to a gene: 6. The CDR3 spans 17 residues. CDR1 and CDR2 (germline): LGHDT, YNNKEL (reference sequence). The CDR3 here is CASSGLAGGYSTDTQYF. Here the CDR3 DNA reads TGTGCCAGCAGCGGACTAGCGGGGGGTTATTCCACAGATACGCAGTATTTT.